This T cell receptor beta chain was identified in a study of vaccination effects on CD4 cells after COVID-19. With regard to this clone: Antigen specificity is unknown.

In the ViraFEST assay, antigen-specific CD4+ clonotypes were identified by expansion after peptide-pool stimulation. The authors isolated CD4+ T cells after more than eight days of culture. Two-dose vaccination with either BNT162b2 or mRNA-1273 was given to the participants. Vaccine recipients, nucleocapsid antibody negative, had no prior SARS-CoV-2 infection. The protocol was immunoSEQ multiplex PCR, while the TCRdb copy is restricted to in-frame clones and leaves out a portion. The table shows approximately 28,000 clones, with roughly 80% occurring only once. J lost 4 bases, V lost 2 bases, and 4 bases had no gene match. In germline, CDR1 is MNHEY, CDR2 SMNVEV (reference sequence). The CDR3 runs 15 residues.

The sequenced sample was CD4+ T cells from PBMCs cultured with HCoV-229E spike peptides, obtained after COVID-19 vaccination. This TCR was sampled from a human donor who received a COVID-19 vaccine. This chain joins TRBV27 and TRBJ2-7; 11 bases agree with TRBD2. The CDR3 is CASSLIGTSGYEQYF. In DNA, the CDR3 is TGTGCCAGCAGTTTAATCGGGACTAGCGGTTACGAGCAGTACTTC.